Listed below are T cell receptor beta chains from one sample, sequenced in a study of blood T cell repertoires in COVID-19. Some clones are missing from TCRdb's copy, which holds only in-frame ones; the method was immunoSEQ multiplex PCR. This table holds around 200,000 clones, about 86% found once. Source material: peripheral blood. The receptors come from a man aged 55-75 years who had recovered from COVID-19. The conserved cysteine and the conserved F or W are not part of the CDR3 here. Each record gives: J gene, V gene, CDR3 protein.

J gene: TRBJ2-6; V gene: TRBV6-5; CDR3 protein: ASSYFRGSGANVLT
J gene: TRBJ2-7; V gene: TRBV7-3; CDR3 protein: ASSSMTSLDEQY
J gene: TRBJ1-2; V gene: TRBV28; CDR3 protein: ASSIPQRARGYGYT
J gene: TRBJ1-2; V gene: TRBV4-3; CDR3 protein: ASSQPVGQGAGGYT
J gene: TRBJ1-6; V gene: TRBV12-3/TRBV12-4; CDR3 protein: ASSEQSNSPLH
J gene: TRBJ1-2; V gene: TRBV19; CDR3 protein: ASSPSIGINYGYT
J gene: TRBJ1-1; V gene: TRBV30; CDR3 protein: AWNKQEGDTEAF
J gene: TRBJ2-1; V gene: TRBV10-3; CDR3 protein: AISESPGLHEQF
J gene: TRBJ2-7; V gene: TRBV7-2; CDR3 protein: ASSLATTGVVAYEQY
J gene: TRBJ2-7; V gene: TRBV7-2; CDR3 protein: ASSLVGTALPYEQY
J gene: TRBJ2-3; V gene: TRBV19; CDR3 protein: ASSIELVSTDTQY
J gene: TRBJ2-4; V gene: TRBV7-2; CDR3 protein: ASSQYYPMGGRPQNIQY
J gene: TRBJ2-7; V gene: TRBV5-1; CDR3 protein: ASSSLRFEALRPYEQY
J gene: TRBJ2-6; V gene: TRBV18; CDR3 protein: ASSPPVIGTLQNSGANVLT
J gene: TRBJ2-7; V gene: TRBV3-1/TRBV3-2; CDR3 protein: ASSLRTGVSYEQY
J gene: TRBJ2-4; V gene: TRBV2; CDR3 protein: ASGGTGGTKNIQY
J gene: TRBJ2-7; V gene: TRBV15; CDR3 protein: ATSREYLEQY
J gene: TRBJ2-3; V gene: TRBV7-2; CDR3 protein: ASSLGRADTQY
J gene: TRBJ2-3; V gene: TRBV19; CDR3 protein: ASSKGGSTDTQY
J gene: TRBJ2-1; V gene: TRBV24-1; CDR3 protein: ATSDLSGRAPNEQF
J gene: TRBJ2-2; V gene: TRBV4-2; CDR3 protein: ASSQVAGLAGGSNTGELF
J gene: TRBJ2-1; V gene: TRBV2; CDR3 protein: ASTLYNEQF
J gene: TRBJ1-3; V gene: TRBV5-4; CDR3 protein: ASSLDRVGNTIY
J gene: TRBJ2-2; V gene: TRBV5-1; CDR3 protein: ASSLGDRLDTGELF
J gene: TRBJ1-1; V gene: TRBV20-1; CDR3 protein: SASDSYTEAF
J gene: TRBJ2-3; V gene: TRBV30; CDR3 protein: ASRGGADRNTDTQY